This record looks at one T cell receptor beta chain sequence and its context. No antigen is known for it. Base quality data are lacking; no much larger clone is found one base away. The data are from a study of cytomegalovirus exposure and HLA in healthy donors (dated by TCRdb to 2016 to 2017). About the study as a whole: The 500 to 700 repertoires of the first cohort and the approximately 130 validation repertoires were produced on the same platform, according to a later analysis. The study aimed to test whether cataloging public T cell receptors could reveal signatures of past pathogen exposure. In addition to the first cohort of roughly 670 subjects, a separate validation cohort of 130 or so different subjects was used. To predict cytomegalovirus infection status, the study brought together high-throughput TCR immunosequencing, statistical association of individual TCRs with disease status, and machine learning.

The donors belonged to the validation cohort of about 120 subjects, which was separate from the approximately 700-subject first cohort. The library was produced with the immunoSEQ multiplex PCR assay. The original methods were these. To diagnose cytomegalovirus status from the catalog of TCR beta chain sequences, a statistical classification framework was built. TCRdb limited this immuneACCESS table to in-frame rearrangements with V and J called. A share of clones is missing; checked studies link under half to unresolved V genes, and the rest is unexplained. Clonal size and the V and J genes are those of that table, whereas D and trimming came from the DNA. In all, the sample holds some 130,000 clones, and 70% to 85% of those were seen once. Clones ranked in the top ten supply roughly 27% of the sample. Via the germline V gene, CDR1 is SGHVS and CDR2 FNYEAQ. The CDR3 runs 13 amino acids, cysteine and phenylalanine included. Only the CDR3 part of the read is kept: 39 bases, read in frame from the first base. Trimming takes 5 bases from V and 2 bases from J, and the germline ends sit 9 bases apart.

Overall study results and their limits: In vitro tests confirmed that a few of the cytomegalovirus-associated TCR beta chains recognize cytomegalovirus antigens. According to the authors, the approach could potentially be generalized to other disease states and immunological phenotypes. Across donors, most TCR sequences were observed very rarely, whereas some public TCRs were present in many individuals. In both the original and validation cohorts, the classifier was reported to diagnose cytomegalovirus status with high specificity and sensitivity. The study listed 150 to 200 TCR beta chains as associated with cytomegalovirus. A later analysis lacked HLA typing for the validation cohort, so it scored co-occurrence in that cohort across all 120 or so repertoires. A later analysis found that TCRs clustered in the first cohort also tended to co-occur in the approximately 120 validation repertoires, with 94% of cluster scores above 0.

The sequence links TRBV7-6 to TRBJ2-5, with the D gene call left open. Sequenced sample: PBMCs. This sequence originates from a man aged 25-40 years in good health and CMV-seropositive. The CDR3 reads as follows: CASSPQFQETQYF. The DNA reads TGTGCCAGCAGCCCCCAATTTCAAGAGACCCAGTACTTC.